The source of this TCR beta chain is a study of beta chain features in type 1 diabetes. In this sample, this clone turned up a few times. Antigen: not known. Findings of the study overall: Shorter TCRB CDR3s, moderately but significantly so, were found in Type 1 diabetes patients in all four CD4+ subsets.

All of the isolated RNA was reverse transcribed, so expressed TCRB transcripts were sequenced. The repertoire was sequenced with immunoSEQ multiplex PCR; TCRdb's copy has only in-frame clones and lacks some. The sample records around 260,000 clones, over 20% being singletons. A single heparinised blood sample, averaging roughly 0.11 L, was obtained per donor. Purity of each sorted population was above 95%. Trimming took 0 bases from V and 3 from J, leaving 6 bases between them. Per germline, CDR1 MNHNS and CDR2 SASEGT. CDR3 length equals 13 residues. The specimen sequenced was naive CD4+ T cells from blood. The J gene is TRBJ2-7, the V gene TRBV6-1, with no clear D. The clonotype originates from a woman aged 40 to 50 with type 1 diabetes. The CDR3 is CASSEAAFYEQYF. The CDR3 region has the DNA TGTGCCAGCAGTGAAGCGGCCTTCTACGAGCAGTACTTC.